Listed below are T cell receptor beta chains from one sample, sequenced in a study of T cells in Graves' hyperthyroidism and ophthalmopathy. MiXCR, run by TCRdb on the multiplex PCR reads, gives a single entry per CDR3 protein. Of 640,000 or so distinct CDR3 sequences listed, about 15% were seen once; the top ten hold roughly 4.5%. Sequenced: blood. These receptors all come from a woman aged 40 to 50 with Graves' ophthalmopathy. Both conserved end residues are part of each CDR3. The D gene is left open where the match is weak. A row's size may be missing; if present it is once, few, many or a size class.

d_call: NA; j_call: TRBJ1-5; v_call: TRBV28; clone_size: many; cdr3_nt: TGTGCCAGCACCCCCTGGGCCGATAGCAATCAGCCCCAGCATTTT; cdr3_aa: CASTPWADSNQPQHF
d_call: NA; j_call: TRBJ2-7; v_call: TRBV11-1; clone_size: many; cdr3_nt: TGTGCCAGCAGCTTTGGACAGAACCTGTACGAGCAGTACTTC; cdr3_aa: CASSFGQNLYEQYF
d_call: NA; j_call: TRBJ1-2; v_call: TRBV12-3/TRBV12-4; clone_size: NA; cdr3_nt: TGTGCCAGCAGTTTGGCAGGGGCCCTCTATGGCTACACCTTC; cdr3_aa: CASSLAGALYGYTF
d_call: TRBD2; j_call: TRBJ2-4; v_call: TRBV28; clone_size: NA; cdr3_nt: TGTGCCAGCAGTTCCCCTAGCGGGATGCTAGCCAAAAACATTCAGTACTTC; cdr3_aa: CASSSPSGMLAKNIQYF
d_call: NA; j_call: TRBJ2-7; v_call: TRBV20-1; clone_size: many; cdr3_nt: TGCAGTACAAATGGGGGGAGCTCCTACGAGCAGTACTTC; cdr3_aa: CSTNGGSSYEQYF
d_call: NA; j_call: TRBJ2-5; v_call: TRBV7-9; clone_size: many; cdr3_nt: TGTGCCAGCAGTCTAGTTGGACAAGAGACCCAGTACTTC; cdr3_aa: CASSLVGQETQYF
d_call: NA; j_call: TRBJ1-5; v_call: TRBV6-1; clone_size: many; cdr3_nt: TGTGCCAGCAGTGAAAGAACAGGTCCGAGTCAGCCCCAGCATTTT; cdr3_aa: CASSERTGPSQPQHF
d_call: NA; j_call: TRBJ1-5; v_call: TRBV7-2; clone_size: many; cdr3_nt: TGTGCCAGCAGCCCTGACACAAATCAGCCCCAGCATTTT; cdr3_aa: CASSPDTNQPQHF
d_call: TRBD1; j_call: TRBJ2-3; v_call: TRBV29-1; clone_size: many; cdr3_nt: TGCAGCGTTGAAGAAGGGGACAGCTTCAGCACAGATACGCAGTATTTT; cdr3_aa: CSVEEGDSFSTDTQYF
d_call: TRBD1; j_call: TRBJ2-5; v_call: TRBV5-1; clone_size: NA; cdr3_nt: TGCGCCAGCAGCTTGTATCTGACAGGGGGCGCTTCCCAAGAGACCCAGTACTTC; cdr3_aa: CASSLYLTGGASQETQYF
d_call: NA; j_call: TRBJ2-4; v_call: TRBV7-8; clone_size: few; cdr3_nt: TGTGCCAGCAGCTTAGTCGGGGGGCCGGCCAAAAACATTCAGTACTTC; cdr3_aa: CASSLVGGPAKNIQYF
d_call: TRBD2; j_call: TRBJ2-2; v_call: TRBV20-1; clone_size: NA; cdr3_nt: TGCAGTGCTAAAGGGACTAGCGGGAGTGACACCGGGGAGCTGTTTTTT; cdr3_aa: CSAKGTSGSDTGELFF
d_call: TRBD2; j_call: TRBJ2-5; v_call: TRBV7-7; clone_size: many; cdr3_nt: TGTGCTAGCAGCCGTAGCGGGAGCGGCCAAGAGACCCAGTACTTC; cdr3_aa: CASSRSGSGQETQYF
d_call: TRBD2; j_call: TRBJ2-5; v_call: TRBV28; clone_size: NA; cdr3_nt: TGTGCCAGCAGTTTCAGCCGGGAGCGGGGGGAGACCCAGTACTTC; cdr3_aa: CASSFSRERGETQYF
d_call: NA; j_call: TRBJ2-7; v_call: TRBV6-5; clone_size: many; cdr3_nt: TGTGCCAGCAGTTACCGGCTCGACGAGCAGTACTTC; cdr3_aa: CASSYRLDEQYF
d_call: NA; j_call: TRBJ2-7; v_call: TRBV9; clone_size: few; cdr3_nt: TGTGCCAGCAGCGTAGGAGGGGCAGAGACCTACGAGCAGTACTTC; cdr3_aa: CASSVGGAETYEQYF
d_call: NA; j_call: TRBJ1-1; v_call: TRBV24-1; clone_size: many; cdr3_nt: TGTGCCACCAGTGATTTGGTGGACGGGCGGCTTGAAGCTTTCTTT; cdr3_aa: CATSDLVDGRLEAFF
d_call: NA; j_call: TRBJ2-7; v_call: TRBV7-9; clone_size: many; cdr3_nt: TGTGCCAGCAGCTTAAGGTCCGGGATCAACGAGCAGTACTTC; cdr3_aa: CASSLRSGINEQYF